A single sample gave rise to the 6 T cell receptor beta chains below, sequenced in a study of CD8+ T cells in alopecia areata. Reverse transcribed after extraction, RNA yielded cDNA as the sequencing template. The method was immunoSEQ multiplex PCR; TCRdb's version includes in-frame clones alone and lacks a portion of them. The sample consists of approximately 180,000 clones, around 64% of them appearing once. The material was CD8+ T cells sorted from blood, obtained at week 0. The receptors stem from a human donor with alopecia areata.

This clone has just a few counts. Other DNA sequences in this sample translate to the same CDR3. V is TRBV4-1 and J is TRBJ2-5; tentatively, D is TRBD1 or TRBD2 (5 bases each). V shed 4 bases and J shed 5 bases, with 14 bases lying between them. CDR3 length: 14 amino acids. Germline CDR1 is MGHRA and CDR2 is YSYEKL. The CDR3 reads CASSLLRGTETQYF. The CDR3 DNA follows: TGCGCCAGCAGCCTCTTGAGGGGCACGGAGACCCAGTACTTC.

DNA of the CDR3: TGCGCCAGCAACCAGGGGGGGGCTAATGGTGAAGCTTTCTTT. As protein: CASNQGGANGEAFF. The chain uses TRBV4-1 and TRBJ1-1; 7 bases are a match to TRBD1. This CDR3 has 14 amino acids. The junction had 12 bases not matched to a gene; V was cut back by 7 bases and J by 7 bases. CDR1 MGHRA and CDR2 YSYEKL come from the germline V gene.

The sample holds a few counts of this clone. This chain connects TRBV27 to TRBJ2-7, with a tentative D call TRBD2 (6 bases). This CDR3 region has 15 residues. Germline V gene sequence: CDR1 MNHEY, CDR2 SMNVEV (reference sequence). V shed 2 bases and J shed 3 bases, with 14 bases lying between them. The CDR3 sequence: CASSLGVGGYYEQYF. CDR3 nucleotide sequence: TGTGCCAGCAGTTTAGGGGTCGGGGGTTACTACGAGCAGTACTTC.

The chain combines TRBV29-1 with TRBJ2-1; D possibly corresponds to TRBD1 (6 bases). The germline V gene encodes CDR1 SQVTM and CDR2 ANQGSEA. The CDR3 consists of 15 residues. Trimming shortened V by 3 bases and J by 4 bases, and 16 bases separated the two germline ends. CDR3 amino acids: CSVEEGDTLYNEQFF. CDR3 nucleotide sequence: TGCAGCGTTGAGGAAGGGGACACCTTATACAATGAGCAGTTCTTC.

CDR3 region: CSGRGAYTEAFF. The CDR3 DNA follows: TGCAGCGGGAGGGGGGCTTACACTGAAGCTTTCTTT. The rearrangement links TRBV29-1 to TRBJ1-1, with TRBD1 as a possible D gene (6 bases). Trimming took off 7 bases at V and 3 bases at J, with 12 bases between the two ends. Germline V lookup: CDR1 SQVTM, CDR2 ANQGSEA. The CDR3 extends over 12 amino acids.

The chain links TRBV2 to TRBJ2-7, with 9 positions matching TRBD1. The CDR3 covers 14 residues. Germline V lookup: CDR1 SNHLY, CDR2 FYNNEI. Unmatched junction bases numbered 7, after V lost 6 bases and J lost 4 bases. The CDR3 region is CASRVTGGGYEQYF. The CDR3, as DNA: TGTGCCAGCAGGGTAACAGGGGGCGGATACGAGCAGTACTTC.